These 30 T cell receptor beta chains share one sample of origin, sequenced in a study of cytomegalovirus exposure and HLA in healthy donors. Primers: 60 Vbeta forward and 13 Jbeta reverse. Measured with immunoSEQ multiplex PCR; TCRdb has only the in-frame clones, and not every one. The table shows about 150,000 clones, with roughly 80% occurring only once. The sample taken for sequencing was PBMCs. The receptor source for this set is a woman aged 35 to 49 in good health and CMV-seronegative.

The chain has TRBV7-9 and TRBJ1-5; perhaps TRBD1 as D (6 bases). Germline assignment: CDR1 SEHNR and CDR2 FQNEAQ (reference sequence). Deletions cut 1 base from V and 4 bases from J, with 11 bases between. The CDR3 has 15 amino acids. CDR3 amino acids: CASSLGGGRNQPQHF. The CDR3 DNA is TGTGCCAGCAGCTTAGGGGGGGGGCGGAATCAGCCCCAGCATTTT.

The chain employs TRBV27 and TRBJ1-5; 8 nucleotides match TRBD1. The CDR3 runs to 17 residues. V was clipped by 1 base and J by 3 bases; unmatched bases: 8. Germline lookup yields CDR1 MNHEY and CDR2 SMNVEV (reference sequence). CDR3 DNA sequence: TGTGCCAGCAGTTTATACCCGACAGGGGCCATCAATCAGCCCCAGCATTTT. This gives the protein CASSLYPTGAINQPQHF.

J is TRBJ2-7 and V is TRBV28, with D tentatively TRBD2 (5 bases). CDR3 length: 13 residues. Germline V lookup: CDR1 MDHEN, CDR2 SYDVKM. V was shortened by 2 bases and J by 4 bases, with 9 bases between the two germline ends. CDR3 DNA sequence: TGTGCCAGCAGTTTAGGAGGCAGTTACGAGCAGTACTTC. Translation: CASSLGGSYEQYF.

This clone was recorded only once. The rearrangement uses TRBV5-4 and TRBJ1-6; 7 nucleotides agree with TRBD1. The CDR3 sequence is 16 residues long. Germline values: CDR1 SGHNT, CDR2 YYREEE (reference sequence). J lost 10 bases, V lost 3 bases, and 13 bases had no gene match. The CDR3 nucleotides are TGTGCCAGCAGCTCCCAGATCCAGGGGGTGGCCTCACCCCTCCACTTT. This codes for CASSSQIQGVASPLHF.

The CDR3 DNA sequence: TGTGCCACCTCCAATGGGGTAGCGGGAGGTTCCTACGAGCAGTACTTC. Protein: CATSNGVAGGSYEQYF. The rearrangement links TRBV27 to TRBJ2-7; 10 bases are shared with TRBD2. The CDR3 extends over 16 amino acids. V was clipped by 10 bases and J by 1 base; unmatched bases: 13. The V gene's germline CDR1 is MNHEY and CDR2 SMNVEV (reference sequence).

This clone is a singleton in its sample. The CDR3 bases are TGTGCCAACGGACAGGGTGCTCAGCCCCAGCATTTT. The encoded protein is CANGQGAQPQHF. V and J are TRBV28 and TRBJ1-5; 8 nucleotides match TRBD1. The CDR3 loop spans 12 amino acids. Per germline, CDR1 MDHEN and CDR2 SYDVKM. After removal of 10 bases from V and 6 bases from J, the junction contained 5 bases not matched to a gene.

The chain couples TRBV5-8 to TRBJ1-5; 7 bases are a match to TRBD1. CDR1 and CDR2 (germline): SGHTS, YDEGEE. The CDR3 covers 19 residues. V was pared by 2 bases and J by 0 bases, with 14 bases of the junction left unmatched. Here the CDR3 reads CASSFRLMTGPTSNQPQHF. The DNA of the CDR3 is TGTGCCAGCAGCTTTAGACTGATGACAGGGCCCACTAGCAATCAGCCCCAGCATTTT. The full variable domain, in which reference TRBV5-8 and TRBJ1-5 provide the parts outside the CDR3, is EAGVTQSPTHLIKTRGQQATLRCSPISGHTSVYWYQQALGLGLQFLLWYDEGEERNRGNFPPRFSGRQFPNYSSELNVNALELEDSALYLCASSFRLMTGPTSNQPQHFGDGTRLSIL.

The V and J genes are TRBV11-3 and TRBJ1-1; D not certain. V lost 2 bases, J lost 5 bases, and 12 bases lay in between. Germline assignment: CDR1 SGHNT and CDR2 YENEEA. This CDR3 spans 14 amino acids. This chain's CDR3 is CASSLREGLTEAFF. In DNA form, the CDR3 reads TGTGCCAGCAGCTTACGTGAGGGATTAACTGAAGCTTTCTTT.

The chain recombines TRBV5-1 with TRBJ1-1; TRBD1 matches 9 bases. V lost 0 bases to trimming and J lost 11 bases; unmatched junction nucleotides: 8. Germline loops: CDR1 SGHRS, CDR2 YFSETQ. The CDR3 contains 14 residues. The CDR3 nucleotides are TGCGCCAGCAGCTTGGGGACAGGGGAGGTTGGGGCTTTCTTT. Translated: CASSLGTGEVGAFF.

This sequence joins TRBV2 and TRBJ1-2; D might be TRBD1 (6 bases). The V and J ends lost 6 bases and 2 bases respectively, with 13 bases between them. The CDR3 runs 14 residues. CDR1 is SNHLY and CDR2 is FYNNEI in the germline V gene. The chain's CDR3 is CASRRDNLNYGYTF. The CDR3 DNA sequence: TGTGCCAGCAGACGGGACAACCTCAACTATGGCTACACCTTC.

The chain couples TRBV19 to TRBJ1-4; D is undetermined. With 3 bases removed from V and 1 base from J, the gap between germline ends came to 6 bases. The CDR3 runs to 14 residues. Germline CDR1 reads LNHDA; CDR2 reads SQIVND (reference sequence). The chain's CDR3 is CASSISRTNEKLFF. For the CDR3, the DNA is TGTGCCAGTAGTATTAGCCGAACTAATGAAAAACTGTTTTTT.

The chain links TRBV7-9 to TRBJ2-7; no reliable D call. The CDR3 extends over 14 amino acids. Germline V CDR1 and CDR2: SEHNR, FQNEAQ (reference sequence). Trimming shortened V by 2 bases and J by 5 bases, and 13 bases separated the two germline ends. The CDR3 DNA sequence: TGTGCCAGCAGCTTACACGGCCTTGAGGACGAGCAGTACTTC. This gives the protein CASSLHGLEDEQYF.

The J gene is TRBJ2-7, the V gene TRBV7-9; D uncertain. V was trimmed by 0 bases and J by 3 bases, leaving 12 bases between them. This CDR3 is 15 amino acids long. The germline V gene has CDR1 SEHNR and CDR2 FQNEAQ (reference sequence). DNA of the CDR3: TGTGCCAGCAGCTTAGCGGGCAGAAAAAACTACGAGCAGTACTTC. Translated: CASSLAGRKNYEQYF.

V usage is TRBV7-9 and J usage is TRBJ2-2; no definite D call. The CDR3 has 14 amino acids. The ends were cut back, 7 bases at V and 6 bases at J, with 15 bases in the middle. Germline V gene lookup returns CDR1 SEHNR and CDR2 FQNEAQ (reference sequence). The chain's CDR3 is CASISLPVSGELFF. The CDR3 nucleotides are TGTGCCAGCATATCCCTCCCGGTTTCCGGGGAGCTGTTTTTT.

The chain combines TRBV28 with TRBJ1-4, with a possible D match to TRBD1 (6 bases). Germline CDR1 is MDHEN and CDR2 is SYDVKM. The V end was cut by 6 bases, the J end by 0 bases, with 8 bases between. The CDR3 contains 14 residues. CDR3 protein: CASRGGPTNEKLFF. The CDR3 region has the DNA TGTGCCAGCAGGGGGGGGCCAACTAATGAAAAACTGTTTTTT.

The V and J genes are TRBV28 and TRBJ2-7, with a weak D call TRBD1 (6 bases). Trimming stripped 9 bases from V and 2 bases from J, with 11 bases between. Germline V gene sequence: CDR1 MDHEN, CDR2 SYDVKM. The CDR3 is 12 residues long. Here the CDR3 reads CASPGHTYEQYF. The CDR3 DNA reads as TGTGCCAGTCCGGGACATACCTACGAGCAGTACTTC.

The rearrangement uses TRBV6-6 and TRBJ1-1; D remains unclear. CDR1 is MNHNY, CDR2 SVGAGI, per germline (reference sequence). V lost 7 bases, J lost 1 base, and 10 bases lay in between. The CDR3 has 13 residues. In DNA, the CDR3 is TGTGCCAGCATCGGGTTGACGAACACTGAAGCTTTCTTT. Translated: CASIGLTNTEAFF.

The DNA of the CDR3 is TGTGCCAGCAGTTCGAGGATGAGGGACACTGAAGCTTTCTTT. Amino acids: CASSSRMRDTEAFF. This chain links TRBV6-5 with TRBJ1-1; D is ambiguous. Per germline, CDR1 MNHEY and CDR2 SVGAGI. The CDR3 sequence is 14 residues long. The V and J ends lost 4 bases and 3 bases respectively, with 12 bases between them.

A few counts support this clone. The genes are TRBV11-3 and TRBJ2-3; 7 nucleotides match TRBD1. Germline V CDR1 and CDR2: SGHNT, YENEEA. The V gene end was trimmed by 1 base and the J gene end by 4 bases; junction bases not matched to a gene: 8. The CDR3 totals 16 residues. The CDR3 loop is CASSLGSGQGADTQYF. Written as DNA, the CDR3 is TGTGCCAGCAGCTTAGGCTCCGGGCAGGGGGCAGATACGCAGTATTTT. The full variable domain, rest sourced from reference TRBV11-3 and TRBJ2-3, is EAGVVQSPRYKIIEKKQPVAFWCNPISGHNTLYWYLQNLGQGPELLIRYENEEAVDDSQLPKDRFSAERLKGVDSTLKIQPAELGDSAVYLCASSLGSGQGADTQYFGPGTRLTVL.

The genes are TRBV6-5 and TRBJ1-2; a possible D gene is TRBD1 (5 bases). V lost 7 bases to trimming and J lost 4 bases, with 16 bases between them. Germline assignment: CDR1 MNHEY and CDR2 SVGAGI. This CDR3 spans 14 amino acids. The CDR3 region is CASTGGGIPYGYTF. The CDR3 DNA is TGTGCCAGCACTGGGGGGGGGATACCCTATGGCTACACCTTC.

V gene TRBV29-1 combines with J gene TRBJ2-1; 9 bases fit TRBD1. V gave up 7 bases and J gave up 4 bases; unmatched junction bases: 5. The CDR3 contains 13 residues. Germline lookup yields CDR1 SQVTM and CDR2 ANQGSEA. DNA for the CDR3: TGCAGCGCCCGGGACAGGGCTTACAATGAGCAGTTCTTC. It yields the protein CSARDRAYNEQFF.

With regard to this clone: A read error may produce the germline difference seen at one junction end. This sequence joins TRBV7-7 and TRBJ2-7; no firm D call. The germline CDR1 and CDR2 sequences are SSHAT and FNYEAQ (reference sequence). The CDR3 extends over 15 amino acids. CDR3 coding DNA: TGTGCTAGCAGCTTAGCTGTCGACGGAGCCTACGAGCAGTACTTC. Translating it yields CASSLAVDGAYEQYF.

The chain couples TRBV4-1 to TRBJ1-3; 8 positions agree with TRBD1. The germline V gene has CDR1 MGHRA and CDR2 YSYEKL. This CDR3 is built from 19 residues. Losses at the gene ends were 0 bases for V and 0 bases for J; bases not matched to a gene: 10. CDR3 nucleotide sequence: TGCGCCAGCAGCCAAGAAGGGACAGGCGATTGGGTCTCTGGAAACACCATATATTTT. This translates into CASSQEGTGDWVSGNTIYF.

This clone was observed a single time. This CDR3 reads CASSAAPFYEQYF. The CDR3 DNA sequence: TGTGCCAGCTCCGCGGCCCCCTTCTACGAGCAGTACTTC. The chain combines TRBV27 with TRBJ2-7; no reliable D call. Between the trimmed V and J ends, which lost 8 bases and 3 bases, there was a span of 14 bases. CDR3 length: 13 amino acids. Germline lookup yields CDR1 MNHEY and CDR2 SMNVEV (reference sequence).

This clone was recorded a few times. The same CDR3 arises from other DNA sequences in this sample as well. The V gene is TRBV2, the J gene TRBJ1-5; the D gene is possibly TRBD1 (6 bases). Germline V gene data show CDR1 as SNHLY and CDR2 as FYNNEI. The CDR3 loop spans 14 amino acids. V gave up 4 bases and J gave up 0 bases, with 7 bases separating them. The CDR3 protein is CASSGQVSNQPQHF. The CDR3, as DNA: TGTGCCAGCAGTGGACAGGTTAGCAATCAGCCCCAGCATTTT.

A single count supports this clone. The J gene is TRBJ1-5, the V gene TRBV5-8, with D uncertain. V lost 1 base and J lost 5, with 7 bases in between. The CDR3 is made up of 13 amino acids. Germline loops: CDR1 SGHTS, CDR2 YDEGEE. The DNA of the CDR3 is TGTGCCAGCAGCTTGCTTGTCGATCAGCCCCAGCATTTT. This sequence encodes CASSLLVDQPQHF.

V usage is TRBV11-2 and J usage is TRBJ1-1; no reliable D call. In germline, CDR1 is SGHAT, CDR2 FQNNGV. The CDR3 extends over 20 amino acids. With 0 bases removed from V and 1 base from J, the gap between germline ends came to 24 bases. This CDR3 reads CASSLDSLSRVPSKNTEAFF. The CDR3 region has the DNA TGTGCCAGCAGCTTAGATTCCCTTTCACGGGTCCCCTCCAAGAACACTGAAGCTTTCTTT.

The chain combines TRBV28 with TRBJ2-5; the D gene is possibly TRBD2 (6 bases). Trimming shortened V by 5 bases and J by 3 bases, and 16 bases separated the two germline ends. The V gene's germline CDR1 is MDHEN and CDR2 SYDVKM. The CDR3 covers 15 residues. CDR3 in amino acids: CASSTPGGSEETQYF. The DNA of the CDR3 is TGTGCCAGCAGTACCCCCGGGGGATCGGAAGAGACCCAGTACTTC.

The chain uses TRBV7-9 and TRBJ1-3; no clear D. From germline, CDR1 is SEHNR and CDR2 FQNEAQ (reference sequence). This CDR3 spans 15 amino acids. Trimming pared 3 bases from V and 4 bases from J, leaving 13 bases between. The CDR3 region is CASSFTPPGGNTIYF. The CDR3 nucleotides read TGTGCCAGCAGCTTTACACCGCCCGGGGGAAACACCATATATTTT.

The chain combines TRBV18 with TRBJ2-5; D unresolved. Trimming removed 3 bases from V and 5 bases from J, with 22 bases in between. CDR3 size: 17 residues. Germline CDR1 KGHSH, CDR2 LQKENI. In nucleotides, the CDR3 is TGTGCCAGCTCACCCCGGTTGGGCCCTTCGCATCAGGAGACCCAGTACTTC. Translated, it gives CASSPRLGPSHQETQYF.